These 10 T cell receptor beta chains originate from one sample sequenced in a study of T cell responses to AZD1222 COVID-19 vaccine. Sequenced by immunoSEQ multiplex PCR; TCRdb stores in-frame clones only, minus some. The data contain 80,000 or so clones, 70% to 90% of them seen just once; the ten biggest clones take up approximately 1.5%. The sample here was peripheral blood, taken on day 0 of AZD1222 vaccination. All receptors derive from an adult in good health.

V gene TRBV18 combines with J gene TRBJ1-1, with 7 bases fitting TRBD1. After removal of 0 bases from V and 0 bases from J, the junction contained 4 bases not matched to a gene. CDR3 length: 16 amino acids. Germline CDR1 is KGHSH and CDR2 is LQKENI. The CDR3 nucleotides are TGTGCCAGCTCACCACCAGGGACAGTGATGAACACTGAAGCTTTCTTT. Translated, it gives CASSPPGTVMNTEAFF.

CDR3 nucleotides: TGTGCCAGCACCGGAACAGAACGGAACACTGAAGCTTTCTTT. It codes for CASTGTERNTEAFF. The chain has TRBV6-6 and TRBJ1-1; D is unclear. Per germline, CDR1 MNHNY and CDR2 SVGAGI (reference sequence). V lost 7 bases and J lost 1, with 13 bases in between. The length of the CDR3 is 14 residues.

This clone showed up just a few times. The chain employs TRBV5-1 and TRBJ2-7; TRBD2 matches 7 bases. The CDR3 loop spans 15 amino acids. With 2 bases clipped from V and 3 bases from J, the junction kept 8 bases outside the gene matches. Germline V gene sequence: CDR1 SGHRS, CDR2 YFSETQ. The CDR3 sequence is CASSLFLAENYEQYF. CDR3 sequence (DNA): TGCGCCAGCAGCTTATTCCTAGCGGAGAACTACGAGCAGTACTTC.

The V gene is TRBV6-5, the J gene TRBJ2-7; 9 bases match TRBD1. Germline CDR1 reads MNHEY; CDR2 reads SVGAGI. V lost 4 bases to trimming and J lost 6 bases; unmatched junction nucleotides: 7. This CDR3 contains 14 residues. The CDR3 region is CASSSGQGEGEQYF. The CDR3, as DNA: TGTGCCAGCAGTTCGGGACAGGGTGAAGGCGAGCAGTACTTC.

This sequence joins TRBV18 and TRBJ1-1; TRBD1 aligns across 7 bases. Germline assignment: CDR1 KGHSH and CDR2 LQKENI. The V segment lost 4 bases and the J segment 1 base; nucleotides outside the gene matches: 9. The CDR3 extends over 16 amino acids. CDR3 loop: CASSLGQARGNTEAFF. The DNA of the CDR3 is TGTGCCAGCTCACTCGGACAGGCAAGGGGGAACACTGAAGCTTTCTTT.

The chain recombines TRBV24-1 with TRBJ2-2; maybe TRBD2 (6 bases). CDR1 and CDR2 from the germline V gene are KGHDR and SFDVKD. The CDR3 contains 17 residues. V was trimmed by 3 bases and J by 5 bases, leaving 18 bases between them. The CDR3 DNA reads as TGTGCCACCAGTGATGCTCAAGGAGGGAGTGGGACCGGGGAGCTGTTTTTT. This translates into CATSDAQGGSGTGELFF.

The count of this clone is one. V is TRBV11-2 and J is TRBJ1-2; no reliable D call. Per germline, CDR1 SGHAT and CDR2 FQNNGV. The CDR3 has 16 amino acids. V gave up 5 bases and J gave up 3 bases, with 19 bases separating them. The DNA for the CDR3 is TGTGCCAGCAGCGAGCCCGGAGGGTCCGTTGACTATGGCTACACCTTC. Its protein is CASSEPGGSVDYGYTF.

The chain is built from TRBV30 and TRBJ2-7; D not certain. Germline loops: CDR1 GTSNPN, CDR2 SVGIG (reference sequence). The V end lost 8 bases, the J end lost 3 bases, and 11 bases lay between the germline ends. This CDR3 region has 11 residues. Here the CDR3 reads CAGEAVYEQYF. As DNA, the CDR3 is TGTGCCGGCGAGGCAGTCTACGAGCAGTACTTC.

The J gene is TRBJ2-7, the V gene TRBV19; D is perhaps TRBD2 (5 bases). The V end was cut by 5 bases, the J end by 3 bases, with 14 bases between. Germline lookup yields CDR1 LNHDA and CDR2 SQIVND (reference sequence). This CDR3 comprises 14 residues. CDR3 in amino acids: CASSATTGVYEQYF. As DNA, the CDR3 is TGTGCCAGTAGTGCAACGACCGGGGTCTACGAGCAGTACTTC.

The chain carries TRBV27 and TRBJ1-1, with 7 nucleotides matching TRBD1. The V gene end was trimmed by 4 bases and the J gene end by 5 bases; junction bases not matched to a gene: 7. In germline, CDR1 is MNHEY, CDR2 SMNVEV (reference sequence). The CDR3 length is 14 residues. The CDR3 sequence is CASSSRQGLTEAFF. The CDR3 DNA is TGTGCCAGCAGTTCCCGACAGGGACTGACTGAAGCTTTCTTT.